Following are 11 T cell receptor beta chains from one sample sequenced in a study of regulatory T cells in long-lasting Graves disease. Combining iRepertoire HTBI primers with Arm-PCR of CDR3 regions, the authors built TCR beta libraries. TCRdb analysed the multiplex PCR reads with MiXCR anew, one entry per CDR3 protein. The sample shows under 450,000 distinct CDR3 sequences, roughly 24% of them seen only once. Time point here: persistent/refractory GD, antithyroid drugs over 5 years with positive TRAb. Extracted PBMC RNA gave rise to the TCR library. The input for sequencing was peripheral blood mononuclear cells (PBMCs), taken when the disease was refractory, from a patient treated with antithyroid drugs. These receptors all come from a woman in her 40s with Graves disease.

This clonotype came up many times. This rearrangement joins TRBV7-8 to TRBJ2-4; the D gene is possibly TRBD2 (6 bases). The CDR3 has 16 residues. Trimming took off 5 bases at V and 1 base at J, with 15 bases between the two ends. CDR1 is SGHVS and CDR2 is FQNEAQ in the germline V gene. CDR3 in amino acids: CASSPVAGWAKNIQYF. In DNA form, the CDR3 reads TGTGCCAGCAGCCCTGTCGCGGGATGGGCCAAAAACATTCAGTACTTC.

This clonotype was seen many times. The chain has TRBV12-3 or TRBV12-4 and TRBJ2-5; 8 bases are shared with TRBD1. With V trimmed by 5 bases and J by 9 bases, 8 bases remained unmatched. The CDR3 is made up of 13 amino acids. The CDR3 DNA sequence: TGTGCCAGCAGTCCACAGGGGGAGACGGCCCAGTACTTC. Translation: CASSPQGETAQYF.

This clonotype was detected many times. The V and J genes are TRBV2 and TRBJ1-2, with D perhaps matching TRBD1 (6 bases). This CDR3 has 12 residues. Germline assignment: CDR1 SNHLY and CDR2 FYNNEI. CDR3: CDSGGALHGYTF. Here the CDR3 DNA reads TGTGACTCCGGGGGGGCGCTTCATGGCTACACCTTC.

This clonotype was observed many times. CDR3 sequence reads: CASSYDRGRVEAFF. The CDR3 coding sequence is TGTGCCAGCAGTTACGACAGGGGAAGAGTTGAAGCTTTCTTT. The V and J genes are TRBV6-5 and TRBJ1-1; 8 bases match TRBD1. The length of the CDR3 is 14 residues. Germline assignment: CDR1 MNHEY and CDR2 SVGAGI. The trim removed 2 bases at V and 7 bases at J, leaving 6 bases unmatched.

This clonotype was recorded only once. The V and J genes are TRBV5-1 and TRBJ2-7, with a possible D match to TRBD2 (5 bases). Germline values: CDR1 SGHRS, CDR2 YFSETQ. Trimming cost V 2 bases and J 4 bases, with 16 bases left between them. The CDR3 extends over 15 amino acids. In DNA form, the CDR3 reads TGCGCCAGCAGCTTTGAGGGAAAAGGGTCGTACGAGCAGTACTTC. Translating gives CASSFEGKGSYEQYF.

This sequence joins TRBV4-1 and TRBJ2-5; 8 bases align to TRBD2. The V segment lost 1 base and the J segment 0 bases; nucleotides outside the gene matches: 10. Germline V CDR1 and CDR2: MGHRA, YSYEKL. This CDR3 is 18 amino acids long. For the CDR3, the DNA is TGCGCCAGCAGCCAAGTTAAACGGGGGGGGGGGTACCAAGAGACCCAGTACTTC. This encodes CASSQVKRGGGYQETQYF.

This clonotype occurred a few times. The CDR3 DNA follows: TGTGCCAGCAGCTTAGAATGGGGGTTGAAACCGGGGGAGCAGTACTTC. Protein sequence: CASSLEWGLKPGEQYF. The rearrangement links TRBV13 to TRBJ2-7; D might be TRBD1 or TRBD2, each matching 5 bases. CDR3 length: 16 residues. Trimming left V 1 base short and J 7 bases short, with 20 bases between. Germline V gene data show CDR1 as PRHDT and CDR2 as FYEKMQ (reference sequence).

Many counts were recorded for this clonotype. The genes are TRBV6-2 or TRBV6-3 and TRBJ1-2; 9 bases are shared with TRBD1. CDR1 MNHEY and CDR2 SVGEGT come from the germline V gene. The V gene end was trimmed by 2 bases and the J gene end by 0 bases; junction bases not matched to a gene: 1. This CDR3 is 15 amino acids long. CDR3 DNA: TGTGCCAGCAGTTACGGGACAGGGTCTAACTATGGCTACACCTTC. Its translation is CASSYGTGSNYGYTF.

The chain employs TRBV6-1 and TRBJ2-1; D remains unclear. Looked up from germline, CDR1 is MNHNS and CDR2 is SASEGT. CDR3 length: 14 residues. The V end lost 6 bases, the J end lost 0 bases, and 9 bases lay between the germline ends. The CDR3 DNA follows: TGTGCCAGCAGGGACCTTGGCTCCTACAATGAGCAGTTCTTC. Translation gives CASRDLGSYNEQFF.

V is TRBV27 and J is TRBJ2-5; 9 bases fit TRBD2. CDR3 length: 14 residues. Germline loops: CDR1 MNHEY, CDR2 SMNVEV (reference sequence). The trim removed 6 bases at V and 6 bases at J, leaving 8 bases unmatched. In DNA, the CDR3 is TGTGCCAGCAGCCCCGGGACTAGCACCAAGACCCAGTACTTC. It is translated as CASSPGTSTKTQYF.

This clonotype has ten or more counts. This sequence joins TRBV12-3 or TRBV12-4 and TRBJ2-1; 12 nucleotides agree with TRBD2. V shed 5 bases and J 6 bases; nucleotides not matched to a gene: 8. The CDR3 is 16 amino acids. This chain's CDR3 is CASSKNGLAGSNEQFF. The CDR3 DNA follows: TGTGCCAGCAGTAAGAACGGACTAGCGGGATCCAATGAGCAGTTCTTC.